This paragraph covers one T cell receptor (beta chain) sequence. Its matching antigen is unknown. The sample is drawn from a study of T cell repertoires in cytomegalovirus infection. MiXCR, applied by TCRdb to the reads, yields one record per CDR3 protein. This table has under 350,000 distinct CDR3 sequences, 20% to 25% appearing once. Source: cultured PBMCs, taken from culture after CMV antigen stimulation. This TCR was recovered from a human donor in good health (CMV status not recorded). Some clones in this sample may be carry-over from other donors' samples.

The CDR3 loop is CASSQVPGSGNTIYF. CDR3 DNA sequence: TGCGCCAGCAGCCAAGTTCCGGGGAGTGGAAACACCATATATTTT. The V gene is TRBV4-3, the J gene TRBJ1-3; D uncertain. V was clipped by 1 base and J by 3 bases, with 10 bases between them. CDR3 size: 15 residues. The germline gives CDR1 LGHNA, CDR2 YSLEER.